One and the same sample provided the 3 T cell receptor beta chains below, sequenced in a study of cytomegalovirus exposure and HLA in healthy donors (dated 2017 in TCRdb). The library was generated by the immunoSEQ multiplex PCR assay. For the multiplex PCR, a mixture combining 60 forward primers for TCR Vbeta segments and 13 reverse primers for TCR Jbeta segments was used. TCRdb mirrors the immuneACCESS table, restricted to in-frame sequences. Some clones are absent from its copies; in checked studies, under half trace to an unresolved V gene, and the reason for the others is unknown. In this sample the table shows about 78,000 clones, 72% of which occur a single time. The ten biggest clones cover over 8.5% of the sample. The sample was PBMCs. The source of these receptors is a woman in her 40s in good health and CMV-seropositive.

This clone has more than one count but fewer than ten. This rearrangement joins TRBV5-5 to TRBJ1-1; D gene ambiguous. The germline CDR1 and CDR2 sequences are SGHKS and YYEKEE (reference sequence). The V gene lost 4 bases and the J gene lost 2 bases, with 12 bases spanning the gap. The length of the CDR3 is 14 residues. The CDR3 nucleotides are TGTGCCAGCAGCATTAGACAACTCAACACTGAAGCTTTCTTT. This codes for CASSIRQLNTEAFF.

The rearrangement uses TRBV11-2 and TRBJ1-5; D is uncertain. The CDR3 runs 13 residues. Germline lookup yields CDR1 SGHAT and CDR2 FQNNGV. V lost 0 bases, J lost 5 bases, and 5 bases lay in between. For the CDR3, the DNA is TGTGCCAGCAGCTTAGACCCAGATCAGCCCCAGCATTTT. It translates to CASSLDPDQPQHF. Based on the CDR3 plus reference TRBV11-2 and TRBJ1-5, the full variable domain is EAGVAQSPRYKIIEKRQSVAFWCNPISGHATLYWYQQILGQGPKLLIQFQNNGVVDDSQLPKDRFSAERLKGVDSTLKIQPAKLEDSAVYLCASSLDPDQPQHFGDGTRLSIL.

This chain joins TRBV10-2 and TRBJ1-5; D remains ambiguous. Looked up from germline, CDR1 is WSHSY and CDR2 is SAAADI. The CDR3 is 13 residues long. V was cut by 4 bases and J by 3 bases, with 7 bases left in between. As DNA, the CDR3 is TGCGCCAGCAGTGGACAAGACAATCAGCCCCAGCATTTT. Translating it yields CASSGQDNQPQHF.